What follows are 16 T cell receptor beta chains derived from one specimen sequenced in a study of blood T cell repertoires in COVID-19. Assay used: immunoSEQ multiplex PCR; TCRdb lists only in-frame clones, some missing. The repertoire consists of 40,000 to 55,000 clones, with approximately 85% occurring once and the leading ten covering about 31%. Sample: peripheral blood. The receptors were sampled from a woman aged 80 or over with acute or convalescent COVID-19.

The chain combines TRBV6-1 with TRBJ2-3; D might be TRBD2 (6 bases). Germline V lookup: CDR1 MNHNS, CDR2 SASEGT. This CDR3 is built from 16 residues. The V and J ends lost 3 bases and 0 bases respectively, with 13 bases between them. In DNA, the CDR3 is TGTGCCAGCAGTGACAATAGCGGAGGTAGCACAGATACGCAGTATTTT. Its protein is CASSDNSGGSTDTQYF.

The CDR3 DNA is TGTGCCAGCTCACCAACAAGCCTAGCAGTTGCCCCCAATGAGCAGTTCTTC. Protein product: CASSPTSLAVAPNEQFF. This chain joins TRBV18 and TRBJ2-1, with a tentative D call TRBD2 (5 bases). The CDR3 runs to 17 residues. Trimming stripped 2 bases from V and 6 bases from J, with 20 bases between. Germline V gene data show CDR1 as KGHSH and CDR2 as LQKENI.

The count of this clone is one. The rearrangement links TRBV7-9 to TRBJ2-7, with D perhaps matching TRBD1 (5 bases). The CDR3 covers 14 residues. V was clipped by 5 bases and J by 3 bases, with 14 bases between them. Germline CDR1 SEHNR, CDR2 FQNEAQ (reference sequence). The DNA for the CDR3 is TGTGCCAGCAGCCTAGGGGTACAGCACTACGAGCAGTACTTC. Translation: CASSLGVQHYEQYF.

The chain is built from TRBV4-2 and TRBJ2-7; D may be TRBD2 (6 bases). Trimming stripped 4 bases from V and 2 bases from J, with 9 bases between. The CDR3 loop spans 13 amino acids. The V gene's germline CDR1 is LGHNA and CDR2 YNFKEQ. CDR3 sequence (DNA): TGTGCCAGCAGCCTCCCGGGAGCCTACGAGCAGTACTTC. Amino acid sequence: CASSLPGAYEQYF.

The rearrangement uses TRBV10-3 and TRBJ1-2, with TRBD1 as a possible D gene (6 bases). Trimming cost V 2 bases and J 8 bases, with 9 bases left between them. CDR1 is ENHRY and CDR2 is SYGVKD in the germline V gene. The CDR3 runs to 12 residues. The DNA of the CDR3 is TGTGCCATCAGTGAGAGGGACACCGGCTACACCTTC. Amino acid sequence: CAISERDTGYTF.

The V gene is TRBV5-1, the J gene TRBJ2-1, with D perhaps TRBD1 (5 bases). The V gene lost 3 bases and the J gene lost 2 bases, with 12 bases spanning the gap. In germline, CDR1 is SGHRS, CDR2 YFSETQ. The CDR3 contains 15 residues. CDR3 loop: CASSSGAGAYNEQFF. CDR3 sequence (DNA): TGCGCCAGCAGCTCTGGGGCAGGTGCCTACAATGAGCAGTTCTTC. The full variable domain, in which reference TRBV5-1 and TRBJ2-1 provide the parts outside the CDR3, is KAGVTQTPRYLIKTRGQQVTLSCSPISGHRSVSWYQQTPGQGLQFLFEYFSETQRNKGNFPGRFSGRQFSNSRSEMNVSTLELGDSALYLCASSSGAGAYNEQFFGPGTRLTVL.

This clone was seen a handful of times. The chain links TRBV4-1 to TRBJ1-1; D remains unclear. This CDR3 contains 15 residues. Germline loops: CDR1 MGHRA, CDR2 YSYEKL. V was cut by 5 bases and J by 1 base, with 14 bases left in between. CDR3 nucleotides: TGCGCCAGCAGCTCCCAAGACGGGTGGAACACTGAAGCTTTCTTT. As protein: CASSSQDGWNTEAFF.

The chain is built from TRBV2 and TRBJ1-2; 9 bases line up with TRBD1. Germline CDR1 is SNHLY and CDR2 is FYNNEI. V gave up 9 bases and J gave up 3 bases; unmatched junction bases: 14. CDR3 length equals 16 residues. The CDR3 region has the DNA TGTGCCAGTACAGGGGGCCCCTTCTCCACTTACTATGGCTACACCTTC. Protein: CASTGGPFSTYYGYTF.

The rearrangement uses TRBV5-1 and TRBJ2-3; 9 nucleotides line up with TRBD2. Germline values: CDR1 SGHRS, CDR2 YFSETQ. The CDR3 extends over 15 amino acids. J gave up 3 bases and V 4 bases, and 6 bases lay outside the gene matches. The DNA for the CDR3 is TGCGCCAGCAGCCCGGGGACTAGCAGAACAGATACGCAGTATTTT. It codes for CASSPGTSRTDTQYF. Drawing the rest from reference TRBV5-1 and TRBJ2-3, the complete variable domain is KAGVTQTPRYLIKTRGQQVTLSCSPISGHRSVSWYQQTPGQGLQFLFEYFSETQRNKGNFPGRFSGRQFSNSRSEMNVSTLELGDSALYLCASSPGTSRTDTQYFGPGTRLTVL.

The gene calls are TRBV28 and TRBJ1-5; possibly TRBD1 for D (5 bases). Trimming cost V 6 bases and J 0 bases, with 12 bases left between them. The CDR3 has 15 amino acids. Per germline, CDR1 MDHEN and CDR2 SYDVKM. CDR3 DNA: TGTGCCAGCAGCGGGGGTCGACATAGCAATCAGCCCCAGCATTTT. Its protein is CASSGGRHSNQPQHF.

This clone appeared once. The chain carries TRBV5-5 and TRBJ1-4, with TRBD1 matching 9 bases. CDR1 and CDR2 from the germline V gene are SGHKS and YYEKEE (reference sequence). With V trimmed by 3 bases and J by 8 bases, 5 bases remained unmatched. The CDR3 contains 14 residues. The CDR3 nucleotides read TGTGCCAGCAGCTCTCGACAGGGGGGAGAAAAACTGTTTTTT. This codes for CASSSRQGGEKLFF.

The chain employs TRBV5-1 and TRBJ2-1; possible D gene TRBD1, 6 bases. The CDR3 is 16 residues long. The V gene lost 0 bases and the J gene lost 6 bases, with 16 bases spanning the gap. Germline assignment: CDR1 SGHRS and CDR2 YFSETQ. The CDR3 bases are TGCGCCAGCAGCTTGGCCGGCCTGAAAGGGGGCAATGAGCAGTTCTTC. It is translated as CASSLAGLKGGNEQFF.

The chain couples TRBV29-1 to TRBJ2-3, with TRBD2 matching 9 bases. The V segment lost 6 bases and the J segment 4 bases; nucleotides outside the gene matches: 2. The CDR3 covers 12 residues. Germline CDR1 and CDR2: SQVTM and ANQGSEA. This CDR3 reads CSVTSGPDTQYF. The CDR3 DNA is TGCAGCGTGACTAGCGGCCCAGATACGCAGTATTTT.

A few counts support this clone. The V gene is TRBV5-1, the J gene TRBJ2-1; the match to TRBD1 covers 9 bases. The CDR3 has 15 residues. Per the germline V gene, CDR1 is SGHRS and CDR2 is YFSETQ. Germline trimming cut 5 bases from V and 0 bases from J; bases unmatched to any gene: 3. This chain's CDR3 is CASSATGGSYNEQFF. CDR3 coding DNA: TGCGCCAGCAGTGCGACAGGGGGCTCCTACAATGAGCAGTTCTTC. Full variable domain (remainder filled in from reference TRBV5-1 and TRBJ2-1): KAGVTQTPRYLIKTRGQQVTLSCSPISGHRSVSWYQQTPGQGLQFLFEYFSETQRNKGNFPGRFSGRQFSNSRSEMNVSTLELGDSALYLCASSATGGSYNEQFFGPGTRLTVL.

This sequence joins TRBV28 and TRBJ2-7; 9 bases agree with TRBD1. The trim removed 6 bases at V and 1 base at J, leaving 7 bases unmatched. In germline, CDR1 is MDHEN, CDR2 SYDVKM. This CDR3 has 15 amino acids. CDR3 residues: CASRETGGASYEQYF. The CDR3 coding sequence is TGTGCCAGCAGAGAAACAGGGGGCGCTTCCTACGAGCAGTACTTC.

In nucleotides, the CDR3 is TGTGCCAGCAGCTTAGCAGGCAGGTCCGGGGAGCTGTTTTTT. Amino acid sequence: CASSLAGRSGELFF. This sequence joins TRBV7-9 and TRBJ2-2; unclear D gene. V lost 0 bases to trimming and J lost 6 bases, with 8 bases between them. CDR1 and CDR2 from the germline V gene are SEHNR and FQNEAQ (reference sequence). This CDR3 comprises 14 residues.